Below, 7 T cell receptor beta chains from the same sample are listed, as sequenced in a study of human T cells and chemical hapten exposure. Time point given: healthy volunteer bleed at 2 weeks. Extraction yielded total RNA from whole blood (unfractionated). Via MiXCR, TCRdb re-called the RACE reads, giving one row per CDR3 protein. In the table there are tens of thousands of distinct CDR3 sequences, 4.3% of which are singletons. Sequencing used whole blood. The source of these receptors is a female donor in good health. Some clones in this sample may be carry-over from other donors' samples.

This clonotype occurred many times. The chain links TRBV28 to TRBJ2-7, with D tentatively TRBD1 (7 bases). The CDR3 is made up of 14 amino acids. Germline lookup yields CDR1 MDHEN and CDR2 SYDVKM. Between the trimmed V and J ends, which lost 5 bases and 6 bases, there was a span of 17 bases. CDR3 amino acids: CASSPGDSLGEQYF. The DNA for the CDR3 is TGTGCCAGCAGTCCGGGGGACAGTCTGGGCGAGCAGTACTTC.

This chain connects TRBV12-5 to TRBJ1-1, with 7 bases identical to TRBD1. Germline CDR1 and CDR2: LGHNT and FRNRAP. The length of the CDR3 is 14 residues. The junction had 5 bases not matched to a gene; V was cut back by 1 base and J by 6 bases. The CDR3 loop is CASGLGDRESEAFF. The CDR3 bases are TGTGCTAGTGGTTTGGGGGACAGAGAGTCTGAAGCTTTCTTT. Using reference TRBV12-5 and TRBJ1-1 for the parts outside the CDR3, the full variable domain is DARVTQTPRHKVTEMGQEVTMRCQPILGHNTVFWYRQTMMQGLELLAYFRNRAPLDDSGMPKDRFSAEMPDATLATLKIQPSEPRDSAVYFCASGLGDRESEAFFGQGTRLTVV.

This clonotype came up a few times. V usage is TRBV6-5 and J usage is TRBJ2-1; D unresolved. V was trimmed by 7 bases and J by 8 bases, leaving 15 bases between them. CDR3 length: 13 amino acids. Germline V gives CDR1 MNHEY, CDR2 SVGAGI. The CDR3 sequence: CASTHGAGDEQFF. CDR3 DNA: TGTGCCAGCACCCACGGCGCCGGCGATGAGCAGTTCTTC.

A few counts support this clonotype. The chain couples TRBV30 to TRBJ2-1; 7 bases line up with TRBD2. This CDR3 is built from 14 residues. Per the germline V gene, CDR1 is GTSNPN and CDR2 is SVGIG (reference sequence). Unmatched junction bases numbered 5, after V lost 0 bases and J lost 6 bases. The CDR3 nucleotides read TGTGCCTGGAGTGTACGTCGACTAGCCAATGAGCAGTTCTTC. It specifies CAWSVRRLANEQFF.

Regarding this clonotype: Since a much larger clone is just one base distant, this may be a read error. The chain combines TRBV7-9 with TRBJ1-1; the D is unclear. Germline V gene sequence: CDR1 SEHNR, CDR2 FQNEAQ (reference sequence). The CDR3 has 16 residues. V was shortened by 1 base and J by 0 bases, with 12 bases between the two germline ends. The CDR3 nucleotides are TGTGCCAGCAGCTTAGTTAGGTTTCCCCTGAACACTGAAGCTTTCTTT. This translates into CASSLVRFPLNTEAFF. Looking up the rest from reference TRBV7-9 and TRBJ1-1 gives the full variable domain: DTGVSQNPRHKITKRGQNVTFRCDPISEHNRLYWYRQTLGQGPEFLTYFQNEAQLEKSRLLSDRFSAERPKGSFSTLEIQRTEQGDSAMYLCASSLVRFPLNTEAFFGQGTRLTVV.

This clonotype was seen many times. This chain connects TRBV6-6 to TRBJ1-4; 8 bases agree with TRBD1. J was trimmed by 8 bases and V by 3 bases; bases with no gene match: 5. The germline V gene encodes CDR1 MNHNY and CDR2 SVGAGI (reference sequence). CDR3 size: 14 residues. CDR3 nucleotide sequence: TGTGCCAGCAGTTATGGACAGGGTGGAGAAAAACTGTTTTTT. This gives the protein CASSYGQGGEKLFF.

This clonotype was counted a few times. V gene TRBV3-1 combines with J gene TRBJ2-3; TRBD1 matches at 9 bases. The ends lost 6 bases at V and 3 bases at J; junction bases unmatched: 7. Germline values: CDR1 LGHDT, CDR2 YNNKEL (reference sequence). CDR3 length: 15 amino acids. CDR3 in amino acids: CASRRTGVMTDTQYF. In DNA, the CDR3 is TGTGCCAGCAGGAGGACAGGGGTGATGACAGATACGCAGTATTTT.